Listed below are T cell receptor beta chains from one sample, sequenced in a study of post-analysis software for immune sequencing data. TCRdb called the PCR reads again in MiXCR, with one record for every CDR3 protein. The profile shows 750,000 to 950,000 distinct CDR3 sequences, 46% of them singletons. The source material was blood. The receptors were gathered from a girl aged 5 to 17 with multiple sclerosis. CDR3s include the opening cysteine and the closing phenylalanine or tryptophan. A D gene is named only where the DNA matches it firmly. Clone size, where shown, is once, few, many, or a class for clones that have expanded.

J gene: TRBJ2-7
V gene: TRBV28
D gene: TRBD1
clone size: NA
CDR3 DNA: TGTGCCAGCAGTGGACAGGGCACCTACGAGCAGTACTTC
CDR3 protein: CASSGQGTYEQYF

J gene: TRBJ2-1
V gene: TRBV3-1
D gene: TRBD2
clone size: NA
CDR3 DNA: TGTGCCAGCAGCCAAGAAGTATGGCGGGGGAACAATGAGCAGTTCTTC
CDR3 protein: CASSQEVWRGNNEQFF

J gene: TRBJ2-5
V gene: TRBV5-1
D gene: TRBD2
clone size: NA
CDR3 DNA: TGCGCCAGCAGCTTGGCTGGGACTAGCGGGACCATCTCCGGGGAGACCCAGTACTTC
CDR3 protein: CASSLAGTSGTISGETQYF

J gene: TRBJ2-5
V gene: TRBV4-3
D gene: TRBD2
clone size: few
CDR3 DNA: TGCGCCAGCAGCCAAGCGGGAGGGCCAGAGACCCAGTACTTC
CDR3 protein: CASSQAGGPETQYF

J gene: TRBJ1-5
V gene: TRBV4-1
D gene: NA
clone size: few
CDR3 DNA: TGCGCCAGCAGCCAAGTGGAAAACAGGGACCAGCCCCAGCATTTT
CDR3 protein: CASSQVENRDQPQHF

J gene: TRBJ2-1
V gene: TRBV10-2
D gene: NA
clone size: NA
CDR3 DNA: TGCGCCAGCAGTGAGGCGGGTGGGCCCTCCGTTGAGCAGTTCTTC
CDR3 protein: CASSEAGGPSVEQFF

J gene: TRBJ2-1
V gene: TRBV6-1
D gene: NA
clone size: NA
CDR3 DNA: TGTGCCAGCAGTGAAAGGGCTTACCCCGGGCAGTTCTTC
CDR3 protein: CASSERAYPGQFF

J gene: TRBJ2-3
V gene: TRBV7-2
D gene: NA
clone size: few
CDR3 DNA: TGTGCCAGCAGCTTAGTTCTTCGGGGAGATACGCAGTATTTT
CDR3 protein: CASSLVLRGDTQYF

J gene: TRBJ2-1
V gene: TRBV11-2
D gene: NA
clone size: few
CDR3 DNA: TGTGCCAGCAGCTCCCTTTCTGTGAGGGCCGACAATGAGCAGTTCTTC
CDR3 protein: CASSSLSVRADNEQFF

J gene: TRBJ1-5
V gene: TRBV20-1
D gene: NA
clone size: NA
CDR3 DNA: TGCAGTGCAAAGGACGGGAGGGTCTACAATCAGCCCCAGCATTTT
CDR3 protein: CSAKDGRVYNQPQHF

J gene: TRBJ2-3
V gene: TRBV7-2
D gene: TRBD2
clone size: NA
CDR3 DNA: TGTGCCAGCAGCTTAGTGGGGACTAGCCCGGCAGATACGCAGTATTTT
CDR3 protein: CASSLVGTSPADTQYF

J gene: TRBJ1-2
V gene: TRBV10-3
D gene: NA
clone size: NA
CDR3 DNA: TGTGCCATCAGTGATGTGGGAGGCTACACCTTC
CDR3 protein: CAISDVGGYTF

J gene: TRBJ2-5
V gene: TRBV11-2
D gene: TRBD2
clone size: NA
CDR3 DNA: TGTGCCAGCAGCTTAGGGCAGAGCGGGAGGGCCACCCAAGAGACCCAGTACTTC
CDR3 protein: CASSLGQSGRATQETQYF

J gene: TRBJ2-7
V gene: TRBV28
D gene: TRBD2
clone size: NA
CDR3 DNA: TGTGCCAGCAGTTTATTGTCTAGCGGGAGGGGCTACGAGCAGTACTTC
CDR3 protein: CASSLLSSGRGYEQYF

J gene: TRBJ2-2
V gene: TRBV6-1
D gene: TRBD2
clone size: NA
CDR3 DNA: TGTGCCAGCACCCGGTCGGGGGGCACCGGGGAGCTGTTTTTT
CDR3 protein: CASTRSGGTGELFF

J gene: TRBJ2-4
V gene: TRBV15
D gene: TRBD1
clone size: NA
CDR3 DNA: TGTGCCACCAGCTCAGCGGGACAGGGTTTAGAGACCCAGTACTTT
CDR3 protein: CATSSAGQGLETQYF

J gene: TRBJ1-2
V gene: TRBV6-6
D gene: TRBD1
clone size: NA
CDR3 DNA: TGTGCCAGCAGTTCCAGGACAGGGGGGTGGTACGGCTACACCTTC
CDR3 protein: CASSSRTGGWYGYTF

J gene: TRBJ2-7
V gene: TRBV5-6
D gene: TRBD2
clone size: NA
CDR3 DNA: TGTGCCAGCAGCTTGGAAGCGGGACCGTTCTACGAGCAGTACTTC
CDR3 protein: CASSLEAGPFYEQYF

J gene: TRBJ2-1
V gene: TRBV7-9
D gene: NA
clone size: NA
CDR3 DNA: TGTGCCAGCAGCTCCTTTACTGGTGAGCAGTTCTTC
CDR3 protein: CASSSFTGEQFF

J gene: TRBJ1-5
V gene: TRBV20-1
D gene: NA
clone size: NA
CDR3 DNA: TGCAGTGCTAACAACGGACGTACCAATCAGCCCCAGCATTTT
CDR3 protein: CSANNGRTNQPQHF

J gene: TRBJ1-1
V gene: TRBV12-3/TRBV12-4
D gene: NA
clone size: NA
CDR3 DNA: TGTGCCAGCAGTTTAGATCCAGGGAAAGACACTGAAGCTTTCTTT
CDR3 protein: CASSLDPGKDTEAFF

J gene: TRBJ1-5
V gene: TRBV12-3/TRBV12-4
D gene: TRBD1
clone size: NA
CDR3 DNA: TGTGCCAGCAGTTCTGGGACAGGGATAGCAGGGCAGCCCCAGCATTTT
CDR3 protein: CASSSGTGIAGQPQHF

J gene: TRBJ2-1
V gene: TRBV6-6
D gene: NA
clone size: NA
CDR3 DNA: TGTGCCAGCAGTTCCCAGACAGGTGTTTACAATGAGCAGTTCTTC
CDR3 protein: CASSSQTGVYNEQFF

J gene: TRBJ1-2
V gene: TRBV27
D gene: NA
clone size: NA
CDR3 DNA: TGTGCCAGCAGTTTATCGATCCGAACAGGATATGGCTACACCTTC
CDR3 protein: CASSLSIRTGYGYTF

J gene: TRBJ2-7
V gene: TRBV28
D gene: NA
clone size: NA
CDR3 DNA: TGTGCCAGCAGCCGTTCCCTCTCCTACGAGCAGTACTTC
CDR3 protein: CASSRSLSYEQYF

J gene: TRBJ1-2
V gene: TRBV25-1
D gene: NA
clone size: NA
CDR3 DNA: TGTGCCAGCAGTGGATCCGGCGGGGTCGGGGGTAGCTATGGCTACACCTTC
CDR3 protein: CASSGSGGVGGSYGYTF

J gene: TRBJ1-2
V gene: TRBV29-1
D gene: NA
clone size: NA
CDR3 DNA: TGCAGCGTTGAAGATCCGGGGACTTATGGCTACACCTTC
CDR3 protein: CSVEDPGTYGYTF

J gene: TRBJ1-2
V gene: TRBV6-1
D gene: NA
clone size: once
CDR3 DNA: TGTGCCAGCAGTGAAGGGGTTGGACAGCGAGCTAACTATGGCTACACCTTC
CDR3 protein: CASSEGVGQRANYGYTF

J gene: TRBJ2-1
V gene: TRBV29-1
D gene: TRBD2
clone size: NA
CDR3 DNA: TGCAGCGTGGGGACTAGCGGGAGAACCCTCCCACTCGATGAGCAGTTCTTC
CDR3 protein: CSVGTSGRTLPLDEQFF

J gene: TRBJ2-7
V gene: TRBV10-3
D gene: TRBD2
clone size: NA
CDR3 DNA: TGTGCCATTAAAGCCGGGACTAGCGGGACCGAGCAGTACTTC
CDR3 protein: CAIKAGTSGTEQYF

J gene: TRBJ2-4
V gene: TRBV5-6
D gene: NA
clone size: NA
CDR3 DNA: TGTGCCAGCAGCTTTTTTCAGGGCGGAAACATTCAGTACTTC
CDR3 protein: CASSFFQGGNIQYF

J gene: TRBJ2-5
V gene: TRBV20-1
D gene: NA
clone size: NA
CDR3 DNA: TGCAGTGCTAGAGTCCAGGGGAGGGAAGAGACCCAGTACTTC
CDR3 protein: CSARVQGREETQYF